The clone carrying this T cell receptor (beta chain) appeared once. Its antigen remains unidentified. Trimming stripped 1 base from V and 4 bases from J, with 13 bases between. The germline V gene has CDR1 SGHDN and CDR2 FVKESK. The CDR3 has 15 amino acids. This table comes from immunoSEQ multiplex PCR, and its TCRdb copy is limited to in-frame clones, with some not included. The sample lists about 28,000 clones, 70% to 85% occurring once. The sample is drawn from a study of radiotherapy plus CTLA-4 blockade in lung cancer. Looking at the study overall: Patients showed objective responses in 15% to 20% of cases, and disease control was achieved by around 30%.

The study, taken as a whole, reports: Radiotherapy with ipilimumab was followed by blood expansion of tumor-derived clones.

CTLA-4 blockade with ipilimumab, together with focal radiation, was given to patients with chemo-refractory metastatic non-small-cell lung cancer. The chain couples TRBV14 to TRBJ1-1, with D tentatively TRBD1 (6 bases). The sequenced sample was peripheral blood, obtained from a patient treated with radiotherapy plus ipilimumab. The source of this sequence is a human donor with non-small cell lung cancer who had stable disease on radiotherapy plus ipilimumab. CDR3 in DNA: TGTGCCAGCAGCCAAGGATGGGGGCGGTTCACTGAAGCTTTCTTT. It translates to CASSQGWGRFTEAFF.